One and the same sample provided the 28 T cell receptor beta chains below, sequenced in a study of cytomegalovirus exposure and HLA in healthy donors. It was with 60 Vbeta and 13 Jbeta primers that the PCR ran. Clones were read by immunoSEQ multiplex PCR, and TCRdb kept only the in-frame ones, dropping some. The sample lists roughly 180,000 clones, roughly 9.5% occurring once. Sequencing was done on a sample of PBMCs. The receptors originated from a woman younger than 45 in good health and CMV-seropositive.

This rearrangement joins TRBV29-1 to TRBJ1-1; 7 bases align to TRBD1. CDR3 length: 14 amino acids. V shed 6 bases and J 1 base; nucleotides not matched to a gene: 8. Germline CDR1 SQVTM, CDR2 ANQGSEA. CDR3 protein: CSVAPRTGNTEAFF. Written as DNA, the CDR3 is TGCAGCGTCGCCCCCCGGACAGGGAACACTGAAGCTTTCTTT.

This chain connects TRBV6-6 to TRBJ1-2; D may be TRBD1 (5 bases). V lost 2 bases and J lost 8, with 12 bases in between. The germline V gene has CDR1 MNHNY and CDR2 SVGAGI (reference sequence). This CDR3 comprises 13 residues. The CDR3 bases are TGTGCCAGCAGTTACCCAGGGCAGGACGGCTACACCTTC. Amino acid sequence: CASSYPGQDGYTF.

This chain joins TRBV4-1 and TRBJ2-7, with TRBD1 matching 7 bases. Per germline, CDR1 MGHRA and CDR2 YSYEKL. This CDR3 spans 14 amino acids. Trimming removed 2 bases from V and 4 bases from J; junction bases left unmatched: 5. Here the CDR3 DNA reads TGCGCCAGCAGCCAAACGTCACAGGGGTACGAGCAGTACTTC. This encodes CASSQTSQGYEQYF.

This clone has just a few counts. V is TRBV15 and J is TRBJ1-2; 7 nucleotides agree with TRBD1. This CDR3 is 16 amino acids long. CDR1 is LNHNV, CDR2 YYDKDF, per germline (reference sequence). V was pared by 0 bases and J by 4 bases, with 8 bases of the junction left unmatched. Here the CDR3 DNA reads TGTGCCACCAGCAGAGATCCGACAGGGCTGTTCTATGGCTACACCTTC. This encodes CATSRDPTGLFYGYTF.

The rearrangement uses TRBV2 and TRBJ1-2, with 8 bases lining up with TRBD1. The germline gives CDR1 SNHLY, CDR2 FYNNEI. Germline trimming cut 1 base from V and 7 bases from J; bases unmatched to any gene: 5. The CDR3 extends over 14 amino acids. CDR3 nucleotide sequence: TGTGCCAGCAGTGAAGAACAGGGGGGCAGTGGCTACACCTTC. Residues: CASSEEQGGSGYTF.

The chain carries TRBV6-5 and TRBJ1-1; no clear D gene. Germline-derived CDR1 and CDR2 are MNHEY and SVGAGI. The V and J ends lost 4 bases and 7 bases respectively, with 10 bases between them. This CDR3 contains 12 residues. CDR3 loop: CASSSRVGEAFF. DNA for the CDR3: TGTGCCAGCAGTTCCCGGGTCGGTGAAGCTTTCTTT.

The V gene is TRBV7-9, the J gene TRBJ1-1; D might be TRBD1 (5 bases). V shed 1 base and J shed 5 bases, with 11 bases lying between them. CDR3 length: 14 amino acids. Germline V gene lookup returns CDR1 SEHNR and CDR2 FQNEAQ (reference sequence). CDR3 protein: CASSLGRVETEAFF. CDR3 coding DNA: TGTGCCAGCAGCTTAGGCAGGGTGGAAACTGAAGCTTTCTTT.

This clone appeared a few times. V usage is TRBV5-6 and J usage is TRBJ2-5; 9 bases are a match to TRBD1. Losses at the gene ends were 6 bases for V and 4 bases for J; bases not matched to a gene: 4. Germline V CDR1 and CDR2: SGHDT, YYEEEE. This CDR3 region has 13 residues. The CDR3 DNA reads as TGTGCCAGCACATCGGACAGGGGAGAGACCCAGTACTTC. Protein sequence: CASTSDRGETQYF.

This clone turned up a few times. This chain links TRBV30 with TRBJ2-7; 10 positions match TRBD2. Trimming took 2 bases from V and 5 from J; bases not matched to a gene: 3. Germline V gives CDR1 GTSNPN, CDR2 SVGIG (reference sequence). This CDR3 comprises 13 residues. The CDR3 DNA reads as TGTGCCTGGAGTAAGCGGGAGGGCCACGAGCAGTACTTC. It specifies CAWSKREGHEQYF.

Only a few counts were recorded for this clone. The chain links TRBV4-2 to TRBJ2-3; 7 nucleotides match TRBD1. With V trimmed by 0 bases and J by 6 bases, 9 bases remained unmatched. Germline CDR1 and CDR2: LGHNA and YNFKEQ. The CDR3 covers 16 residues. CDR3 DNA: TGTGCCAGCAGCCAAGATCAGGTAGGGGGCTTGGATACGCAGTATTTT. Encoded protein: CASSQDQVGGLDTQYF.

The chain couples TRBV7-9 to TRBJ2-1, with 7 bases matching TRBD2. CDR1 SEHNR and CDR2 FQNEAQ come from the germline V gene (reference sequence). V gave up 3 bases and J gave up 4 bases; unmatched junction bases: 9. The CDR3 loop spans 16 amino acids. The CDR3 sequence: CASSFRLSGTYNEQFF. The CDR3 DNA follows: TGTGCCAGCAGCTTCCGACTAAGCGGGACTTACAATGAGCAGTTCTTC.

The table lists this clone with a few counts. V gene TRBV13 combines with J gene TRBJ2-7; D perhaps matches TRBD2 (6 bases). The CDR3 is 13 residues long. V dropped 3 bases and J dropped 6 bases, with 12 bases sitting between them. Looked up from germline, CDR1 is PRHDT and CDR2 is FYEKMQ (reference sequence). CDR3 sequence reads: CASSFVGSPEQYF. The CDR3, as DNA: TGTGCCAGCAGCTTTGTCGGGAGCCCCGAGCAGTACTTC.

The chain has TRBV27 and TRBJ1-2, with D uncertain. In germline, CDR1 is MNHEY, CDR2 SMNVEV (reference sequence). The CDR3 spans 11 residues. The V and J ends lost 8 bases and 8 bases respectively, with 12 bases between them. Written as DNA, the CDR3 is TGTGCCAGCGGACCTCGCGGGGGCTACACCTTC. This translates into CASGPRGGYTF.

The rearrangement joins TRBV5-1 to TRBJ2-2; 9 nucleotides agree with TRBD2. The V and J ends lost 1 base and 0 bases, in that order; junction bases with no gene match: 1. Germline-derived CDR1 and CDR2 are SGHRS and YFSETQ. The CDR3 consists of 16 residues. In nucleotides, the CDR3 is TGCGCCAGCAGCTTGCCTAGCGGGGCGAACACCGGGGAGCTGTTTTTT. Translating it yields CASSLPSGANTGELFF.

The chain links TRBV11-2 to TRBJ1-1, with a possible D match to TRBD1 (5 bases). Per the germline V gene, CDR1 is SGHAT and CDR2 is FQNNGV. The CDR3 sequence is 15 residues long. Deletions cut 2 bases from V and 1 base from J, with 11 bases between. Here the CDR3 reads CASSLNLQGNTEAFF. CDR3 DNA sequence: TGTGCCAGCAGCTTAAATCTCCAGGGGAACACTGAAGCTTTCTTT.

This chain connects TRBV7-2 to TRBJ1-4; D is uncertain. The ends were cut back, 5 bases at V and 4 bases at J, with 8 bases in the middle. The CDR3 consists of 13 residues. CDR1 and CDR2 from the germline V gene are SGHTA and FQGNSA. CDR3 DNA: TGTGCCAGCAGCAAAAACAGTAATGAAAAACTGTTTTTT. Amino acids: CASSKNSNEKLFF.

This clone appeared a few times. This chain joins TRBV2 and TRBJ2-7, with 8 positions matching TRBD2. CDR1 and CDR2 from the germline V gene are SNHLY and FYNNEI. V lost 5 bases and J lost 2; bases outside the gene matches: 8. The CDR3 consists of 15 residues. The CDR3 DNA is TGTGCCAGCAGTACCCGCGCGGGAGGTCCCTACGAGCAGTACTTC. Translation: CASSTRAGGPYEQYF.

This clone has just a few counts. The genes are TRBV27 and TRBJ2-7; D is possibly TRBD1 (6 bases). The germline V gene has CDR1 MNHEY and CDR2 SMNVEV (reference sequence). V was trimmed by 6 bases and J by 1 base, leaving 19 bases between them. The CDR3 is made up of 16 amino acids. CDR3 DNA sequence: TGTGCCAGCAGGTCTCAGGGGCCGCCCCGTTCCTACGAGCAGTACTTC. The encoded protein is CASRSQGPPRSYEQYF.

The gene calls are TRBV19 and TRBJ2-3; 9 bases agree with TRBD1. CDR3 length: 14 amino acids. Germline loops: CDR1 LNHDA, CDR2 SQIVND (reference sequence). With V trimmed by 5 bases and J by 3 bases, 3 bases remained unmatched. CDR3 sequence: CASSGTGWTDTQYF. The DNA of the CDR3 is TGTGCCAGTAGTGGGACAGGGTGGACAGATACGCAGTATTTT.

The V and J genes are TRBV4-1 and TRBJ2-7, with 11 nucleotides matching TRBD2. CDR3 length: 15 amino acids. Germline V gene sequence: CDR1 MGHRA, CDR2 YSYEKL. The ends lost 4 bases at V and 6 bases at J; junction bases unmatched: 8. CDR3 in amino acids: CASSRTSGRVGEQYF. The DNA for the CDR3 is TGCGCCAGCAGCCGTACTAGCGGGAGAGTCGGCGAGCAGTACTTC.

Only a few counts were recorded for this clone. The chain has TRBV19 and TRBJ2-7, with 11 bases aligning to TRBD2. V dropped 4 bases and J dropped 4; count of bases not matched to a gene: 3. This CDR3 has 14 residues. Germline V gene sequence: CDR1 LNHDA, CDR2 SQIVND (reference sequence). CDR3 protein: CASSTWTSGYEQYF. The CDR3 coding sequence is TGTGCCAGTAGTACATGGACTAGCGGGTACGAGCAGTACTTC.

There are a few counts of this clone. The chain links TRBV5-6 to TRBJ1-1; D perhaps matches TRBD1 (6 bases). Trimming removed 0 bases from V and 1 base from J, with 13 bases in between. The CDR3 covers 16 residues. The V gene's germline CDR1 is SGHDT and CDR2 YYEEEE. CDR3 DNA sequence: TGTGCCAGCAGCTTGGGTCCAGGGGTGGGGAACACTGAAGCTTTCTTT. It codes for CASSLGPGVGNTEAFF.

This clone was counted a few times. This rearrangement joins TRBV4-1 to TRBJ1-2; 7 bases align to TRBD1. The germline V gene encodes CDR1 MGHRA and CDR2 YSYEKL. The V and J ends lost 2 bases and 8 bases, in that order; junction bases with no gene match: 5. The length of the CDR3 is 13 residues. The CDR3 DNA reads TGCGCCAGCAGCCAAACAGGGGTAGGAGGCTACACCTTC. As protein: CASSQTGVGGYTF.

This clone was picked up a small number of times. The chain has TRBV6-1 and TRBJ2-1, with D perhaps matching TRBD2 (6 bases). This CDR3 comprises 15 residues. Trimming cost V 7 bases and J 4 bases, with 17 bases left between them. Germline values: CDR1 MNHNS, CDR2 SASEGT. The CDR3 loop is CASIAAGGKYNEQFF. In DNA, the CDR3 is TGTGCCAGCATCGCGGCCGGAGGGAAGTACAATGAGCAGTTCTTC.

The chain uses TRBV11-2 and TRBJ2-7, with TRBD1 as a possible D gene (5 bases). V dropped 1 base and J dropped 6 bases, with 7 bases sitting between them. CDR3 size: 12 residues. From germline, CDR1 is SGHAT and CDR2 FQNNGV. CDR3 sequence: CASSLGGLEQYF. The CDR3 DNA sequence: TGTGCCAGCAGCTTAGGGGGCCTCGAGCAGTACTTC.

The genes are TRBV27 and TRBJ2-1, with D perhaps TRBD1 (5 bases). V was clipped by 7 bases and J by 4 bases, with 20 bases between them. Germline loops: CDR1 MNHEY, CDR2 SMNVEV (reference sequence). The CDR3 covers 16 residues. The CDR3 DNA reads TGTGCCAGCACACTGGACGCTTCCCAGGGATACAATGAGCAGTTCTTC. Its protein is CASTLDASQGYNEQFF.

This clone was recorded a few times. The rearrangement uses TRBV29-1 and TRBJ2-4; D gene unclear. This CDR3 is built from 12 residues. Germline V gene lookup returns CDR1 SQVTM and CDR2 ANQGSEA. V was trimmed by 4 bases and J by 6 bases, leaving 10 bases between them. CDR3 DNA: TGCAGCGTTGCGACAACCGTAAACATTCAGTACTTC. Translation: CSVATTVNIQYF.

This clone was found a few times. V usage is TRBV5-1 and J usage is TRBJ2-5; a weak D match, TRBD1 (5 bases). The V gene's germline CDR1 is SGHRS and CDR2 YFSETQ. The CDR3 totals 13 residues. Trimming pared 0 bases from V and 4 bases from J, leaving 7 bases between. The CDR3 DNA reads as TGCGCCAGCAGCTTGGCCAGGGCAGAGACCCAGTACTTC. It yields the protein CASSLARAETQYF.